This passage covers 30 T cell receptor beta chains from one sample sequenced in a study of a mutant IDH1 vaccine in newly diagnosed glioma. For these receptors, no antigen is known. Measured with immunoSEQ multiplex PCR; TCRdb has only the in-frame clones, and not every one. Among 31,000 or so clones listed, roughly 78% were seen once. Time point defined: week 35, safety follow-up. Vaccinated patients received 300 ug of mutant IDH1 20-mer peptide per dose, with topical imiquimod. The source was PBMCs, collected from a glioma patient whose treatment included an IDH1 peptide vaccine. All receptors come from a woman aged 35 to 49 with glioma.

V is TRBV7-6 and J is TRBJ2-7; 10 bases align to TRBD2. Trimming took 5 bases from V and 6 from J; bases not matched to a gene: 7. CDR1 and CDR2 from the germline V gene are SGHVS and FNYEAQ. This CDR3 comprises 14 residues. The CDR3 bases are TGTGCCAGCAGCCTTAAACTAGCGGGGAGCGAGCAGTACTTC. As protein: CASSLKLAGSEQYF.

The rearrangement links TRBV7-6 to TRBJ1-1, with D possibly TRBD1 on 6 matching bases. CDR1 and CDR2 (germline): SGHVS, FNYEAQ. V was cut by 2 bases and J by 14 bases, with 18 bases left in between. The CDR3 extends over 13 amino acids. The CDR3 nucleotides are TGTGCCAGCAGCTTATTGGAATGGACAGAAGGCTTCTTT. It codes for CASSLLEWTEGFF.

This clone was observed a single time. The rearrangement joins TRBV30 to TRBJ2-4; the D is unclear. This CDR3 contains 13 residues. Germline V gives CDR1 GTSNPN, CDR2 SVGIG (reference sequence). Trimming stripped 4 bases from V and 1 base from J, with 8 bases between. The CDR3 protein is CAWNGRAKNIQYF. DNA for the CDR3: TGTGCCTGGAATGGCAGGGCCAAAAACATTCAGTACTTC.

V gene TRBV11-3 combines with J gene TRBJ2-7; D is perhaps TRBD2 (6 bases). The V gene lost 5 bases and the J gene lost 4 bases, with 12 bases spanning the gap. The V gene's germline CDR1 is SGHNT and CDR2 YENEEA. This CDR3 has 13 amino acids. The CDR3 nucleotides read TGTGCCAGCAGCCCTGCGGGGCCATACGAGCAGTACTTC. Translation: CASSPAGPYEQYF. Supplemented by reference TRBV11-3 and TRBJ2-7, the full variable domain reads EAGVVQSPRYKIIEKKQPVAFWCNPISGHNTLYWYLQNLGQGPELLIRYENEEAVDDSQLPKDRFSAERLKGVDSTLKIQPAELGDSAVYLCASSPAGPYEQYFGPGTRLTVT.

This rearrangement joins TRBV7-2 to TRBJ1-2, with D possibly being TRBD1 (5 bases). CDR1 is SGHTA, CDR2 FQGNSA, per germline. Trimming left V 6 bases short and J 8 bases short, with 13 bases between. The CDR3 runs to 12 residues. The CDR3 reads CASRPRGNGYTF. For the CDR3, the DNA is TGTGCCAGCAGACCCCGGGGGAACGGCTACACCTTC.

V is TRBV6-5 and J is TRBJ1-4; D is undetermined. The CDR3 contains 15 residues. Germline V lookup: CDR1 MNHEY, CDR2 SVGAGI. V lost 2 bases to trimming and J lost 8 bases, with 15 bases between them. In nucleotides, the CDR3 is TGTGCCAGCAGTTACCGAACCCATAAAAAAGAAAAACTGTTTTTT. The encoded protein is CASSYRTHKKEKLFF.

CDR3 sequence reads: CASSAQGVGGYTF. The CDR3 DNA reads as TGTGCCAGCAGCGCACAGGGGGTCGGTGGCTACACCTTC. This chain uses TRBV7-8 with TRBJ1-2; 8 positions agree with TRBD1. Germline V gene sequence: CDR1 SGHVS, CDR2 FQNEAQ. The ends lost 5 bases at V and 7 bases at J; junction bases unmatched: 6. This CDR3 region has 13 residues.

The table lists this clone with a few counts. The rearrangement joins TRBV7-2 to TRBJ1-2; no firm D call. From germline, CDR1 is SGHTA and CDR2 FQGNSA. The CDR3 has 13 amino acids. Deletions cut 3 bases from V and 2 bases from J, with 7 bases between. The CDR3 loop reads CASSFWQNYGYTF. The DNA of the CDR3 is TGTGCCAGCAGCTTTTGGCAGAACTATGGCTACACCTTC.

This rearrangement joins TRBV19 to TRBJ2-5; D is perhaps TRBD1 (6 bases). The CDR3 is made up of 15 amino acids. V was pared by 1 base and J by 3 bases, with 12 bases between. CDR1 is LNHDA and CDR2 is SQIVND in the germline V gene (reference sequence). In DNA form, the CDR3 reads TGTGCCAGTAGTATAGGGGCAAGGACAGAAGAGACCCAGTACTTC. Encoded protein: CASSIGARTEETQYF. Using reference TRBV19 and TRBJ2-5 for the parts outside the CDR3, the full variable domain is DGGITQSPKYLFRKEGQNVTLSCEQNLNHDAMYWYRQDPGQGLRLIYYSQIVNDFQKGDIAEGYSVSREKKESFPLTVTSAQKNPTAFYLCASSIGARTEETQYFGPGTRLLVL.

This chain connects TRBV11-2 to TRBJ2-3, with TRBD2 matching over 7 bases. After removal of 2 bases from V and 2 bases from J, the junction contained 16 bases not matched to a gene. Germline-derived CDR1 and CDR2 are SGHAT and FQNNGV. The CDR3 consists of 19 residues. This chain's CDR3 is CASSLHPRWDYHYTDTQYF. Here the CDR3 DNA reads TGTGCCAGCAGCTTACATCCGAGGTGGGACTACCACTACACAGATACGCAGTATTTT.

This chain connects TRBV10-2 to TRBJ1-3; perhaps TRBD1 as D (5 bases). This CDR3 is built from 12 residues. The V end lost 6 bases, the J end lost 6 bases, and 9 bases lay between the germline ends. Germline loops: CDR1 WSHSY, CDR2 SAAADI. This CDR3 is CASRPGKNTIYF. As DNA, the CDR3 is TGCGCCAGCAGACCAGGGAAAAACACCATATATTTT.

V gene TRBV7-9 combines with J gene TRBJ2-7; D remains ambiguous. The germline V and J ends were trimmed by 5 bases and 1 base, with 12 bases remaining between them. CDR3 size: 14 residues. CDR1 and CDR2 from the germline V gene are SEHNR and FQNEAQ (reference sequence). The CDR3 reads CASSPPTGSYEQYF. The DNA of the CDR3 is TGTGCCAGCAGCCCACCGACGGGTTCCTACGAGCAGTACTTC. The variable domain in full, completed from reference TRBV7-9 and TRBJ2-7, reads DTGVSQNPRHKITKRGQNVTFRCDPISEHNRLYWYRQTLGQGPEFLTYFQNEAQLEKSRLLSDRFSAERPKGSFSTLEIQRTEQGDSAMYLCASSPPTGSYEQYFGPGTRLTVT.

This clone was picked up a small number of times. The J gene is TRBJ1-2, the V gene TRBV11-2, with a possible D match to TRBD1 (6 bases). This CDR3 is built from 14 residues. V dropped 1 base and J dropped 1 base, with 7 bases sitting between them. Germline V CDR1 and CDR2: SGHAT, FQNNGV. CDR3: CASSLGRGNYGYTF. The CDR3 DNA follows: TGTGCCAGCAGCTTAGGCAGGGGTAACTATGGCTACACCTTC. Full variable domain (rest looked up from reference TRBV11-2 and TRBJ1-2): EAGVAQSPRYKIIEKRQSVAFWCNPISGHATLYWYQQILGQGPKLLIQFQNNGVVDDSQLPKDRFSAERLKGVDSTLKIQPAKLEDSAVYLCASSLGRGNYGYTFGSGTRLTVV.

This clone was detected only once. This chain uses TRBV30 with TRBJ2-1; weak D call: TRBD2 (5 bases). The CDR3 sequence is 14 residues long. Trimming shortened V by 5 bases and J by 2 bases, and 13 bases separated the two germline ends. The germline V gene encodes CDR1 GTSNPN and CDR2 SVGIG (reference sequence). This CDR3 is CAWSSGGTYNEQFF. The DNA for the CDR3 is TGTGCCTGGTCTTCAGGAGGTACCTACAATGAGCAGTTCTTC.

The chain has TRBV21-1 and TRBJ1-1; the D call in the table, TRBD1, was not verified against the DNA. TRBV21-1 is noted as a pseudogene. The CDR3 totals 16 residues. This CDR3 is CASSNGEGDDGPEAFF. The CDR3 DNA follows: TGTGCCAGCAGCAACGGAGAAGGGGATGACGGGCCTGAAGCTTTCTTT.

V gene TRBV5-4 combines with J gene TRBJ1-2; TRBD1 is a possible D gene (5 bases). The CDR3 is 13 residues long. Germline lookup yields CDR1 SGHNT and CDR2 YYREEE (reference sequence). V lost 2 bases and J lost 7, with 12 bases in between. CDR3 region: CASSLVGGSGYTF. CDR3 nucleotides: TGTGCCAGCAGCTTAGTCGGGGGAAGTGGCTACACCTTC.

The chain carries TRBV19 and TRBJ1-5; no clear D. The CDR3 totals 15 residues. Trimming removed 5 bases from V and 0 bases from J, with 11 bases in between. Germline CDR1 LNHDA, CDR2 SQIVND (reference sequence). Here the CDR3 DNA reads TGTGCCAGTAGTTCGGGCAGTTATAGCAATCAGCCCCAGCATTTT. Translated, it gives CASSSGSYSNQPQHF.

The rearrangement joins TRBV4-1 to TRBJ1-3; D ambiguous. This CDR3 has 16 residues. The V end lost 1 base, the J end lost 5 bases, and 15 bases lay between the germline ends. Germline values: CDR1 MGHRA, CDR2 YSYEKL. The chain's CDR3 is CASSQVRENSRNTIYF. The CDR3 bases are TGCGCCAGCAGCCAAGTCCGGGAAAACTCAAGAAACACCATATATTTT.

This sequence joins TRBV7-2 and TRBJ1-6; D unresolved. Trimming pared 0 bases from V and 8 bases from J, leaving 8 bases between. Looked up from germline, CDR1 is SGHTA and CDR2 is FQGNSA. This CDR3 has 14 amino acids. The CDR3 loop reads CASSLASRDSPLHF. The CDR3 DNA sequence: TGTGCCAGCAGCTTAGCGTCCCGGGATTCACCCCTCCACTTT.

The CDR3 spells CASTQGGRAYEQYF. The CDR3 DNA is TGTGCCAGCACCCAAGGGGGGAGAGCCTACGAGCAGTACTTC. This chain uses TRBV7-2 with TRBJ2-7, with D tentatively TRBD1 or TRBD2 (6 bases each). This CDR3 has 14 residues. CDR1 SGHTA and CDR2 FQGNSA come from the germline V gene. Deletions cut 7 bases from V and 2 bases from J, with 15 bases between.

The gene calls are TRBV6-1 and TRBJ1-5, with no clear D. CDR1 MNHNS and CDR2 SASEGT come from the germline V gene. CDR3 length: 13 residues. V lost 2 bases, J lost 2 bases, and 4 bases lay in between. In DNA, the CDR3 is TGTGCCAGCAGTGAACGGGGCAATCAGCCCCAGCATTTT. Its protein is CASSERGNQPQHF.

V is TRBV7-9 and J is TRBJ1-1; unclear D gene. CDR1 and CDR2 (germline): SEHNR, FQNEAQ (reference sequence). V lost 5 bases and J 9 bases, leaving 13 bases between the germline ends. The CDR3 contains 12 residues. CDR3 sequence reads: CASSAAAPKAFF. The CDR3 DNA reads TGTGCCAGCAGCGCCGCGGCACCTAAAGCTTTCTTT.

This sequence joins TRBV25-1 and TRBJ2-7; D perhaps matches TRBD1 (5 bases). With 1 base removed from V and 0 bases from J, the gap between germline ends came to 10 bases. CDR3 length: 15 amino acids. Germline CDR1 reads MGHDK; CDR2 reads SYGVNS. The CDR3 protein is CASSESPDSSYEQYF. The CDR3 nucleotides read TGTGCCAGCAGTGAATCCCCAGACAGCTCCTACGAGCAGTACTTC.

This chain joins TRBV5-6 and TRBJ2-5; 14 positions agree with TRBD2. The germline V gene encodes CDR1 SGHDT and CDR2 YYEEEE. There are 18 residues in the CDR3. Trimming at V came to 4 bases and at J to 5 bases, leaving 13 bases not matched to a gene. CDR3 loop: CASSGKGLAGGIDETQYF. For the CDR3, the DNA is TGTGCCAGCAGCGGCAAAGGACTAGCGGGGGGCATTGACGAGACCCAGTACTTC.

The chain links TRBV10-3 to TRBJ1-6; a possible D gene is TRBD1 (5 bases). V lost 4 bases to trimming and J lost 7 bases, with 11 bases between them. The CDR3 length is 14 residues. The germline V gene encodes CDR1 ENHRY and CDR2 SYGVKD. CDR3 residues: CAISGGRFNSPLHF. CDR3 DNA sequence: TGTGCCATCAGTGGGGGACGTTTCAATTCACCCCTCCACTTT.

The V gene is TRBV5-1, the J gene TRBJ1-1; 9 positions match TRBD1. CDR1 and CDR2 from the germline V gene are SGHRS and YFSETQ. Trimming took 4 bases from V and 0 from J; bases not matched to a gene: 4. This CDR3 is built from 15 residues. The CDR3 coding sequence is TGCGCCAGCAGCGAGGACAGGGGTATGAACACTGAAGCTTTCTTT. Translating it yields CASSEDRGMNTEAFF.

The chain couples TRBV5-4 to TRBJ1-3; TRBD1 might be the D (5 bases). V lost 4 bases and J lost 3, with 11 bases in between. This CDR3 is 14 amino acids long. The V gene's germline CDR1 is SGHNT and CDR2 YYREEE (reference sequence). The CDR3 nucleotides are TGTGCCAGCAGCATCCCAGGGAGTGGAAACACCATATATTTT. It codes for CASSIPGSGNTIYF.

J is TRBJ1-1 and V is TRBV28, with TRBD1 matching 8 bases. V dropped 7 bases and J dropped 1; count of bases not matched to a gene: 8. Germline V CDR1 and CDR2: MDHEN, SYDVKM. CDR3 size: 15 residues. The CDR3 DNA reads as TGTGCCAGCACCAACCCGGGACAGGCGAACACTGAAGCTTTCTTT. Translation gives CASTNPGQANTEAFF.

The chain links TRBV7-2 to TRBJ1-4; D might be TRBD1 (5 bases). Germline CDR1 is SGHTA and CDR2 is FQGNSA. CDR3 length: 15 amino acids. With 3 bases removed from V and 3 bases from J, the gap between germline ends came to 11 bases. The DNA for the CDR3 is TGTGCCAGCAGCTTCGACGGGGCCCCTAATGAAAAACTGTTTTTT. It translates to CASSFDGAPNEKLFF.

This clone was recorded only once. The chain joins TRBV4-3 to TRBJ2-1, with D possibly matching TRBD1 (5 bases). Trimming took 4 bases from V and 0 from J, leaving 13 bases between them. This CDR3 comprises 16 residues. Germline CDR1 reads LGHNA; CDR2 reads YSLEER. In DNA form, the CDR3 reads TGCGCCAGCAGCCGCCAAAGACAGAGCTCCTACAATGAGCAGTTCTTC. Translation gives CASSRQRQSSYNEQFF.